This is a list of T cell receptor beta chains from one sample in a study of shared clonotypes between healthy human individuals. The repertoire was sequenced with immunoSEQ multiplex PCR; TCRdb's copy has only in-frame clones and lacks some. The table shows approximately 2,200,000 clones, with 85% to 95% occurring only once. Material: naive CD8+ T cells from PBMCs. Receptors originate from a young man in good health. Some clones in this sample may be carry-over from other donors' samples. Both conserved end residues are part of each CDR3. Each record gives: V gene, D gene, J gene, clone size, CDR3 DNA, CDR3 protein. D genes are given only for firm matches. Not every row has a clone size; where given, it reads once, few, many or a size class.

TRBV9	TRBD2	TRBJ2-1	-	TGTGCCAGCAGCGTGGGTAGCGGGAGGCATGAGCAGTTCTTC	CASSVGSGRHEQFF
TRBV6-1	-	TRBJ1-1	-	TGTGCCAGCAGTGCCCCGGTCAGCAGGGATACTGAAGCTTTCTTT	CASSAPVSRDTEAFF
TRBV29-1	TRBD2	TRBJ2-3	-	TGCAGCGTTCGGCGGACTAGCGGGAGTTTAAGGGGAGGGGCAGATACGCAGTATTTT	CSVRRTSGSLRGGADTQYF
TRBV19	-	TRBJ1-4	-	TGTGCCAGTAGTGGCAGGTTGGCTAATGAAAAACTGTTTTTT	CASSGRLANEKLFF
TRBV4-1	-	TRBJ1-1	-	TGCGCCAGCAGCCAAGCCCCCGCGGCAACTAAGAACACTGAAGCTTTCTTT	CASSQAPAATKNTEAFF
TRBV19	-	TRBJ1-2	few	TGTGCCAGTAGTGCCGGCCCAATCTTTTGGGGCTACACCTTC	CASSAGPIFWGYTF
TRBV5-6	TRBD1	TRBJ1-5	few	TGTGCCAGCAGCTTCGGGACAGGAGGACAGCCCCAGCATTTT	CASSFGTGGQPQHF
TRBV10-2	-	TRBJ2-2	-	TGCGCCTCCCTGGGAAGGCACACCGGGGAGCTGTTTTTT	CASLGRHTGELFF
TRBV7-9	-	TRBJ2-7	-	TGTGCCAGCAGCCCAGTGCGGGGTTTCGGATACGAGCAGTACTTC	CASSPVRGFGYEQYF
TRBV5-1	-	TRBJ2-7	-	TGCGCCAGCAGCATCCCTAACCGCGAGCAGTACTTC	CASSIPNREQYF
TRBV30	-	TRBJ2-6	-	TGTGCCACCTATTTCTCTGGGGCCAACGTCCTGACTTTC	CATYFSGANVLTF
TRBV9	TRBD2	TRBJ2-5	-	TGTGCCAGCACAGCGGGAGGGTCCAAGTACCAAGAGACCCAGTACTTC	CASTAGGSKYQETQYF
TRBV27	-	TRBJ1-2	once	TGTGCCAGCAGTTCGATACCCTCCCCAGGTGGGTTTAACTATGGCTACACCTTC	CASSSIPSPGGFNYGYTF
TRBV28	-	TRBJ2-6	-	TGTGCCAGCAGTTTGGTCTCTGGGGCCAACGTCCTGACTTTC	CASSLVSGANVLTF
TRBV4-2	-	TRBJ2-3	-	TGTGCCAGCAGCCAAGAATATGGGCTAAGCACAGATACGCAGTATTTT	CASSQEYGLSTDTQYF
TRBV28	-	TRBJ2-7	-	TGTGCCAGCAGTCCCTTGGCAGTGCTCTACGAGCAGTACTTC	CASSPLAVLYEQYF
TRBV13	TRBD2	TRBJ2-7	-	TGTGCCAGCAGCTCCTCTCGACTAGCGGGGGGGCACGAGCAGTACTTC	CASSSSRLAGGHEQYF
TRBV5-1	TRBD1	TRBJ1-1	-	TGCGCCAGCAGCTTGGGACAGGGGTGGTCATGGGACACTGAAGCTTTCTTT	CASSLGQGWSWDTEAFF
TRBV29-1	-	TRBJ2-7	once	TGCAGCGTTGAGATGGGCGTTCCCTACGAGCAGTACTTC	CSVEMGVPYEQYF
TRBV6-1	-	TRBJ1-5	once	TGTGCCAGCAGTGAGCCCGTCACTCCCAGCCAGCCCCAGCATTTT	CASSEPVTPSQPQHF
TRBV28	-	TRBJ1-3	-	TGTGCCAGCAGCGAACGCGCCTTTGGAAACACCATATATTTT	CASSERAFGNTIYF
TRBV14	TRBD2	TRBJ2-5	-	TGTGCCAGCAGTCCGTGGGGGGGACAGACCCAGTACTTC	CASSPWGGQTQYF
TRBV5-1	-	TRBJ2-3	-	TGCGCCAGCAGCCCGAGCCCCCGACTAGACCTACGCACAGATACGCAGTATTTT	CASSPSPRLDLRTDTQYF
TRBV7-8	-	TRBJ1-2	-	TGTGCCAGCAGCTTAGGAGACGGATCCTATGGCTACACCTTC	CASSLGDGSYGYTF
TRBV5-1	-	TRBJ1-5	-	TGCGCCAGCAGCTTTAACTCGAATCAGCCCCAGCATTTT	CASSFNSNQPQHF
TRBV2	-	TRBJ1-5	-	TGTGCCAGCAGTGAAGGGGGGAATCAGCCCCAGCATTTT	CASSEGGNQPQHF
TRBV25-1	-	TRBJ2-7	-	TGTGCCAGCAGTGGAACAGGTTACTACGAGCAGTACTTC	CASSGTGYYEQYF
TRBV6-6	TRBD1	TRBJ1-2	-	TGTGCCAGCAGTTGGGCGACAGGGGGCAAGGGCGATGGCTACACCTTC	CASSWATGGKGDGYTF
TRBV5-1	TRBD1	TRBJ2-7	-	TGCGCCAGCAGCTTCGACAGGGACACCTACGAGCAGTACTTC	CASSFDRDTYEQYF
TRBV12-5	TRBD2	TRBJ2-3	once	TGTGCTAGTGGTTCGGTACTAGCGGGAGGGCAGGCGCAGTATTTT	CASGSVLAGGQAQYF
TRBV4-1	-	TRBJ1-1	few	TGCGCCAGCAGCCTAAATACAGTGAACACTGAAGCTTTCTTT	CASSLNTVNTEAFF
TRBV6-1	TRBD2	TRBJ2-7	-	TGTGCCAGCAGGGCTAGCGGGACCTACGAGCAGTACTTC	CASRASGTYEQYF
TRBV13	-	TRBJ1-2	-	TGTGCCAGCAGCTTAAGTGGGGGCGCCCATGGCTACACCTTC	CASSLSGGAHGYTF
TRBV5-6	-	TRBJ2-7	-	TGTGCCAGCAGCTTGTTCTACCCGGACGAGCAGTACTTC	CASSLFYPDEQYF
TRBV7-9	-	TRBJ2-1	-	TGTGCCAGCACCCCGGCCAGAAGGTCGGGGATTCCCTCCTACAATGAGCAGTTCTTC	CASTPARRSGIPSYNEQFF
TRBV28	TRBD1	TRBJ2-7	once	TGTGCCAGCAGCGTTCGATTCAGGGGGTCCTACGAGCAGTACTTC	CASSVRFRGSYEQYF
TRBV10-1	TRBD1	TRBJ2-5	-	TGCGCCAGCAGTGAAAGACAGGGGATTTGGGAGACCCAGTACTTC	CASSERQGIWETQYF
TRBV7-2	-	TRBJ2-7	-	TGTGCCAGCAGCTCTCCCACGGGGGACTTGTCCTACGAGCAGTACTTC	CASSSPTGDLSYEQYF
TRBV6-5	TRBD2	TRBJ2-3	-	TGTGCCAGCAGTACCGGGACTAGCGGGAGAGATACGCAGTATTTT	CASSTGTSGRDTQYF
TRBV9	-	TRBJ1-2	once	TGTGCCAGCAGCCCGGACGAAGCTAACTATGGCTACACCTTC	CASSPDEANYGYTF
TRBV30	-	TRBJ1-4	few	TGTGCCTGGAGTGCCTCGGGGCTGGGGGAAAAACTGTTTTTT	CAWSASGLGEKLFF
TRBV9	TRBD2	TRBJ2-7	-	TGTGCCAGCAGCGCTTCCGCCCTTTCTAGCGGGAGGGGGCCCTACGAGCAGTACTTC	CASSASALSSGRGPYEQYF
TRBV29-1	-	TRBJ2-1	-	TGCAGCGTTGAAGCCCTAGCGTCCTCCTACAATGAGCAGTTCTTC	CSVEALASSYNEQFF
TRBV11-1	-	TRBJ2-7	once	TGTGCCAGCAGCTTAATGGCCGGTCAGGCCCACGAGCAGTACTTC	CASSLMAGQAHEQYF
TRBV18	TRBD1	TRBJ2-1	-	TGTGCCAGCTCACCACCAAGGGACAGTCCCTCCTACAATGAGCAGTTCTTC	CASSPPRDSPSYNEQFF
TRBV9	-	TRBJ2-1	few	TGTGCCAGCAGCGTCTTGGGGGGTTCCTACAATGAGCAGTTCTTC	CASSVLGGSYNEQFF
TRBV19	TRBD2	TRBJ2-3	-	TGTGCCAGTAGTATAAGCGGGGCCGGCACAGATACGCAGTATTTT	CASSISGAGTDTQYF
TRBV4-1	-	TRBJ2-2	-	TGCGCCAGCAGCCAAGATAATCCCGGGGAGCTGTTTTTT	CASSQDNPGELFF
TRBV9	TRBD2	TRBJ2-7	few	TGTGCCAGCAGCGTAGGGGCTAGCGGATCCTACGAGCAGTACTTC	CASSVGASGSYEQYF
TRBV7-9	-	TRBJ1-4	-	TGTGCCAGCAGCCCGACAGGTTTATTAGCAACTAATGAAAAACTGTTTTTT	CASSPTGLLATNEKLFF
TRBV29-1	TRBD1	TRBJ1-1	-	TGCAGCGCCGGCGGGGGGTTAGGACAGGGAAAAGTTGGGGACACTGAAGCTTTCTTT	CSAGGGLGQGKVGDTEAFF
TRBV19	-	TRBJ2-1	-	TGTGCCAGTGGTTATCGGGGACAATACAATGAGCAGTTCTTC	CASGYRGQYNEQFF
TRBV29-1	TRBD1	TRBJ2-7	-	TGCAGCGCCTTCCGGGACAGCTCCTACGAGCAGTACTTC	CSAFRDSSYEQYF
TRBV14	TRBD2	TRBJ2-1	-	TGTGCCAGCAGCCCACGGACTAGCTTCTCCTACAATGAGCAGTTCTTC	CASSPRTSFSYNEQFF
TRBV5-8	-	TRBJ2-7	-	TGTGCCAGCAGCTTGGGAGTAGCGGCGCTGTTC	CASSLGVAALF
TRBV19	-	TRBJ1-4	once	TGTGCCAGTCGAGACAGGAACAATGAAAAACTGTTTTTT	CASRDRNNEKLFF
TRBV29-1	-	TRBJ2-3	once	TGCAGCGTTGGTTTCCAGCGGATCCACGATACGCAGTATTTT	CSVGFQRIHDTQYF
TRBV7-9	-	TRBJ2-3	-	TGTGCCAGCAGCACGAGGGCAGCTAGCACTAGCACAGATACGCAGTATTTT	CASSTRAASTSTDTQYF
TRBV19	-	TRBJ1-2	-	TGTGCCAGTAGTATCTGGCCAGGGGGCTACACCTTC	CASSIWPGGYTF